This T cell receptor (beta chain) is from a study of cytomegalovirus exposure and HLA in healthy donors. This PCR relied on a set of 60 Vbeta primers and 13 Jbeta primers. Assay: immunoSEQ multiplex PCR; the TCRdb copy retains only in-frame clones and omits some. The data show roughly 120,000 clones, around a tenth seen once. Germline V gene lookup returns CDR1 SGHRS and CDR2 YFSETQ. The CDR3 covers 15 residues. Trimming removed 4 bases from V and 3 bases from J, with 14 bases in between. Material for sequencing was PBMCs. The sequence was collected from a young man in good health and CMV-seronegative. V and J are TRBV5-1 and TRBJ2-1; maybe TRBD1 (7 bases). CDR3 in amino acids: CASSPEGTDYNEQFF. The CDR3 bases are TGCGCCAGCAGCCCGGAGGGGACAGACTACAATGAGCAGTTCTTC.